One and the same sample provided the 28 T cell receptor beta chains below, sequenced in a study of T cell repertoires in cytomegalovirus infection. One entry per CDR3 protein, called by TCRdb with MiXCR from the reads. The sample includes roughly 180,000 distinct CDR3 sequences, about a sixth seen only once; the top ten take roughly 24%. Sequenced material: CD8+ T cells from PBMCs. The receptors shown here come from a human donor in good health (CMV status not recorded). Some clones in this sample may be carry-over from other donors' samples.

As DNA, the CDR3 is TGTGCCAGCAGTTTCGACAGGGTTGAAGATGAAAAACTGTTTTTT. Amino acid sequence: CASSFDRVEDEKLFF. The chain couples TRBV12-3 or TRBV12-4 to TRBJ1-4; 7 bases agree with TRBD1. This CDR3 has 15 residues. Trimming at V came to 3 bases and at J to 6 bases, leaving 7 bases not matched to a gene.

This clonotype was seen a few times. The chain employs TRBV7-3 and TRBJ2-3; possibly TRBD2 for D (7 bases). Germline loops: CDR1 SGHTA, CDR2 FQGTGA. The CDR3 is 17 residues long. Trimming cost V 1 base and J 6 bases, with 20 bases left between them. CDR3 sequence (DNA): TGTGCCAGCAGCTTAAGGGGGGGGCAGGAACGTTCCGATACGCAGTATTTT. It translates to CASSLRGGQERSDTQYF.

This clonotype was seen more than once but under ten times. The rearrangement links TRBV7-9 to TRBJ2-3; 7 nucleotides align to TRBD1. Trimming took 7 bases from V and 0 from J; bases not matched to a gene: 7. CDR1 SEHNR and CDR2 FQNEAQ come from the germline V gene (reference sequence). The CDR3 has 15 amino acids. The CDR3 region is CASNRGTASTDTQYF. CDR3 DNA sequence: TGTGCCAGCAACCGAGGGACAGCTAGCACAGATACGCAGTATTTT.

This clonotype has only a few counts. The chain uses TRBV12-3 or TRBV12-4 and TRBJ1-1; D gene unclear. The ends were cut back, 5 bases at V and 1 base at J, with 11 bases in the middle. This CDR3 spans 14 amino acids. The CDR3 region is CASSQRMRNTEAFF. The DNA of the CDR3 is TGTGCCAGCAGTCAAAGAATGAGGAACACTGAAGCTTTCTTT.

The CDR3 DNA reads as TGTGCCAGCAGCCGGTGGGGGAACTATCCTTCATATGGCTACACCTTC. Amino acid sequence: CASSRWGNYPSYGYTF. The V call is TRBV25-1, the J call TRBJ1-2, with D maybe TRBD1 (5 bases). Germline CDR1 is MGHDK and CDR2 is SYGVNS. V gave up 6 bases and J gave up 5 bases, with 22 bases separating them. The CDR3 totals 16 residues.

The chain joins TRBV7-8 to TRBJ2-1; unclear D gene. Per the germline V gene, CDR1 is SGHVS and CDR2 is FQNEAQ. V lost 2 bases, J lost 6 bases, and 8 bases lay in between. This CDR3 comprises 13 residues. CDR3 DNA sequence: TGTGCCAGCAGCTTACCTTCCGGCAATGAGCAGTTCTTC. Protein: CASSLPSGNEQFF.

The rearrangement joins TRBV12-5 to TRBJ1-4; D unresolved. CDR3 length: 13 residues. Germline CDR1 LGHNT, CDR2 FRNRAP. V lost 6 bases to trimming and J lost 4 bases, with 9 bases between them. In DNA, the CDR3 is TGTGCTAGTGGAGGGTCCGTTAATGAAAAACTGTTTTTT. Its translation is CASGGSVNEKLFF.

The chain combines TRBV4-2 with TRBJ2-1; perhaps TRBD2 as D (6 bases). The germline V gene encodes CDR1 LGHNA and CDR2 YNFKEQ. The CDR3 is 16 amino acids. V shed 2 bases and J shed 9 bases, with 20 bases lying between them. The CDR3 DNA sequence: TGTGCCAGCAGCCAAAATGCTTCACGGGGGACGATTGAGCAGTTCTTC. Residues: CASSQNASRGTIEQFF.

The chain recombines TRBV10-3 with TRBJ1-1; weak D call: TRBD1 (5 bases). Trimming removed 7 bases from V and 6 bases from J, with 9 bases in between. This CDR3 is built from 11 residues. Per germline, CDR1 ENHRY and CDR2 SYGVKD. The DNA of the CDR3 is TGTGCCATCATGGGGGGGGCTGAAGCTTTCTTT. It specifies CAIMGGAEAFF.

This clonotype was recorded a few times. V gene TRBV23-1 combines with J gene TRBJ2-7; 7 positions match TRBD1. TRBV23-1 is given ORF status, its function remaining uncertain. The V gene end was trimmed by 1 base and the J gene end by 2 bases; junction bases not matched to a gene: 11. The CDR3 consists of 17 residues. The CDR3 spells CASSQYWDSPSPYEQYF. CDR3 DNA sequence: TGCGCCAGCAGTCAATACTGGGACAGCCCTTCACCCTACGAGCAGTACTTC.

The CDR3 DNA sequence: TGTGCCAGCAGTGACTCAGGGCAGGGTGGCACAGATACGCAGTATTTT. It encodes CASSDSGQGGTDTQYF. The chain couples TRBV6-4 to TRBJ2-3; a possible D gene is TRBD1 (5 bases). Germline V gene lookup returns CDR1 MRHNA and CDR2 SNTAGT. V gave up 0 bases and J gave up 1 base, with 11 bases separating them. The CDR3 loop spans 16 amino acids.

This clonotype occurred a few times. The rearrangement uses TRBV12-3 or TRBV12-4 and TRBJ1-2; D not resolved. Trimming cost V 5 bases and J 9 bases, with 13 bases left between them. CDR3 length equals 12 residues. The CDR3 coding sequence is TGTGCCAGCAGTGCTTCGGGCAGACGCTACACCTTC. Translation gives CASSASGRRYTF.

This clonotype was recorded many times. The CDR3 DNA reads TGTGCCAGCAGCGTCCGGGACAGGGACGGCTACACCTTC. It yields the protein CASSVRDRDGYTF. V and J are TRBV7-6 and TRBJ1-2; the match to TRBD1 covers 9 bases. CDR1 and CDR2 (germline): SGHVS, FNYEAQ. The CDR3 runs 13 residues. V lost 5 bases to trimming and J lost 8 bases; unmatched junction nucleotides: 6.

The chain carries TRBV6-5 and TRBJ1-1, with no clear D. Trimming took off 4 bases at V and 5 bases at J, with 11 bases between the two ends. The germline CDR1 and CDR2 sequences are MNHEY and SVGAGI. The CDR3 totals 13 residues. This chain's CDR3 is CASSLTKRTEAFF. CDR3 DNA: TGTGCCAGCAGTTTAACTAAGAGGACTGAAGCTTTCTTT.

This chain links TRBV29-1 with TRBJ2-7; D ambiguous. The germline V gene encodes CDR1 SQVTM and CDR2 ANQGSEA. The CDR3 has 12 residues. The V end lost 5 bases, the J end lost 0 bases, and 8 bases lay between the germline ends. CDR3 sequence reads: CSVSQASYEQYF. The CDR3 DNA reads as TGCAGCGTTTCTCAAGCCTCCTACGAGCAGTACTTC.

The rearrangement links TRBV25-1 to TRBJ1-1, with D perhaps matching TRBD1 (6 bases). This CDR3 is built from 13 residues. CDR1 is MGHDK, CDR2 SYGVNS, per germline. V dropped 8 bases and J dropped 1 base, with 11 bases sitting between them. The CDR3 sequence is CASYGGGNTEAFF. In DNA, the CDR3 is TGTGCCAGCTACGGGGGCGGGAACACTGAAGCTTTCTTT.

Written as DNA, the CDR3 is TGTGCCAGCAGCTTAGGGGACCCCTACTTGAACACTGAAGCTTTCTTT. Translation: CASSLGDPYLNTEAFF. The chain recombines TRBV7-2 with TRBJ1-1; TRBD1 might be the D (5 bases). Trimming shortened V by 1 base and J by 0 bases, and 12 bases separated the two germline ends. From germline, CDR1 is SGHTA and CDR2 FQGNSA. The CDR3 consists of 16 residues.

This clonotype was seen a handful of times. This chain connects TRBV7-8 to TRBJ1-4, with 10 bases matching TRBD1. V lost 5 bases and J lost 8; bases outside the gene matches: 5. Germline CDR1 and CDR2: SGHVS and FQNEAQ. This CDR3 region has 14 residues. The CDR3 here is CASSPGTGEEKLFF. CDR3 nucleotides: TGTGCCAGCAGCCCCGGGACAGGGGAAGAAAAACTGTTTTTT.

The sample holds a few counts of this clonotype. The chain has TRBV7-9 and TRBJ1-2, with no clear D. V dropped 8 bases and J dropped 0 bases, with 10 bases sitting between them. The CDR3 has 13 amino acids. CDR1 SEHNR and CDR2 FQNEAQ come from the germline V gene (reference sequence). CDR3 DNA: TGTGCCAGCGGACCCAGCCCTAACTATGGCTACACCTTC. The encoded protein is CASGPSPNYGYTF. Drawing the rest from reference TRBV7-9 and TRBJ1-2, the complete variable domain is DTGVSQNPRHKITKRGQNVTFRCDPISEHNRLYWYRQTLGQGPEFLTYFQNEAQLEKSRLLSDRFSAERPKGSFSTLEIQRTEQGDSAMYLCASGPSPNYGYTFGSGTRLTVV.

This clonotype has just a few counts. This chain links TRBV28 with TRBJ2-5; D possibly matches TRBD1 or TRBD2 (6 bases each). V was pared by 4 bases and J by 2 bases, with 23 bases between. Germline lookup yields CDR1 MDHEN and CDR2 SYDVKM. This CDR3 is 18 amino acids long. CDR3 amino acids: CASSYRVGSLGGQETQYF. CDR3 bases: TGTGCCAGCAGTTACAGGGTGGGGTCCCTCGGGGGACAAGAGACCCAGTACTTC.

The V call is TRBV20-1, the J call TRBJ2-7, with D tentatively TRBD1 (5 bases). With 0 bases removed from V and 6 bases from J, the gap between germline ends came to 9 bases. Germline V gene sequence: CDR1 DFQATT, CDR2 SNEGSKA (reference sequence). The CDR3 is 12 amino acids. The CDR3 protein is CSARDQGVEQYF. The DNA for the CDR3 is TGCAGTGCTAGAGATCAAGGGGTCGAGCAGTACTTC.

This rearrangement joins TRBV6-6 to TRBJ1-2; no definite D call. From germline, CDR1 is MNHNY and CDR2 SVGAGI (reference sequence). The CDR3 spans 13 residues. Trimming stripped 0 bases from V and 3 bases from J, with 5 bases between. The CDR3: CASSYSAYYGYTF. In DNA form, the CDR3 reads TGTGCCAGCAGTTACTCCGCGTACTATGGCTACACCTTC.

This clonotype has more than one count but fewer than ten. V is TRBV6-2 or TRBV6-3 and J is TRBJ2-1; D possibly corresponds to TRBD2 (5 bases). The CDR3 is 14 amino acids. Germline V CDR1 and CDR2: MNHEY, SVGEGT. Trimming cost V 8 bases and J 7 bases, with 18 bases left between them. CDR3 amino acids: CASSGGRLQNEQFF. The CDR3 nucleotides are TGTGCCAGCTCAGGCGGGCGACTACAGAATGAGCAGTTCTTC.

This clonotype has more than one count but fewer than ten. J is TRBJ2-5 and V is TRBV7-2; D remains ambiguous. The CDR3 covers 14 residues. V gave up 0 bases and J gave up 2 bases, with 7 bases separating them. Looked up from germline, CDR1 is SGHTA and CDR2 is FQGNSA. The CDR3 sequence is CASSLARRQETQYF. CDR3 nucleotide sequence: TGTGCCAGCAGCTTAGCCAGGCGGCAAGAGACCCAGTACTTC. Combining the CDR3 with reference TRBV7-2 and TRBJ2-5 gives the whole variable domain GAGVSQSPSNKVTEKGKDVELRCDPISGHTALYWYRQSLGQGLEFLIYFQGNSAPDKSGLPSDRFSAERTGGSVSTLTIQRTQQEDSAVYLCASSLARRQETQYFGPGTRLLVL.

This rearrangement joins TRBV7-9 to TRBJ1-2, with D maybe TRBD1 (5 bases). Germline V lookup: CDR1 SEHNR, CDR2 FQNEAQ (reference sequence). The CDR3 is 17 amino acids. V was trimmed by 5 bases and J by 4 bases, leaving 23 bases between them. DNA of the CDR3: TGTGCCAGCAGCCCGGTGGTAATCAGGGTTGGCCTCTATGGCTACACCTTC. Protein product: CASSPVVIRVGLYGYTF.

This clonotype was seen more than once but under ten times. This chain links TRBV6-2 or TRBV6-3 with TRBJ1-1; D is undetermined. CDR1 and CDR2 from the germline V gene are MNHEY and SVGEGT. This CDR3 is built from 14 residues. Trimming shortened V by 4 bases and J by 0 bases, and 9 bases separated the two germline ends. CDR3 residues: CASSSRQLNTEAFF. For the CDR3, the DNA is TGTGCCAGCAGTTCCCGACAACTGAACACTGAAGCTTTCTTT.

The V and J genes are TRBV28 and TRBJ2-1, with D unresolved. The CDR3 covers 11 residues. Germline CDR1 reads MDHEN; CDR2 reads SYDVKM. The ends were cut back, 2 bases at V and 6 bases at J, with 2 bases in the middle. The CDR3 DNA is TGTGCCAGCAGTTTAATCAATGAGCAGTTCTTC. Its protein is CASSLINEQFF.

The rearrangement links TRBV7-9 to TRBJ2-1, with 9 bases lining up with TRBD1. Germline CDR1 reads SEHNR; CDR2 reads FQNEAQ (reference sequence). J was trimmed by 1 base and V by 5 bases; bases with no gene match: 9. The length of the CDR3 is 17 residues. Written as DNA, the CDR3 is TGTGCCAGCAGCCGACCGGGGGGACAGGGATCCTACAATGAGCAGTTCTTC. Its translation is CASSRPGGQGSYNEQFF.